These 24 T cell receptor beta chains originate from one sample sequenced in a study of blood T cell repertoires in COVID-19. Libraries were prepared by immunoSEQ multiplex PCR; TCRdb keeps only in-frame clonotypes and omits some of them. This table has 250,000 to 350,000 clones, more than 70% appearing once. The sequenced material came from peripheral blood. The receptors originated from a woman aged 30 to 39 who had recovered from COVID-19.

The chain couples TRBV7-8 to TRBJ2-1; TRBD2 matches at 10 bases. The V gene's germline CDR1 is SGHVS and CDR2 FQNEAQ. This CDR3 has 15 amino acids. Germline trimming cut 1 base from V and 6 bases from J; bases unmatched to any gene: 3. In DNA, the CDR3 is TGTGCCAGCAGCTTAGAACTAGCGGGACTCAATGAGCAGTTCTTC. Translating it yields CASSLELAGLNEQFF.

The V and J genes are TRBV9 and TRBJ2-5, with 9 bases lining up with TRBD2. CDR1 and CDR2 (germline): SGDLS, YYNGEE. Trimming removed 1 base from V and 5 bases from J; junction bases left unmatched: 6. The CDR3 runs 15 residues. The CDR3 sequence: CASSVLAGIGETQYF. CDR3 bases: TGTGCCAGCAGCGTACTAGCGGGGATTGGCGAGACCCAGTACTTC.

The chain employs TRBV29-1 and TRBJ1-2; 7 nucleotides align to TRBD1. This CDR3 contains 14 residues. Trimming removed 7 bases from V and 4 bases from J; junction bases left unmatched: 12. CDR1 is SQVTM and CDR2 is ANQGSEA in the germline V gene. In nucleotides, the CDR3 is TGCAGCGCAGGAGTGGAGGGGGCGGCCTATGGCTACACCTTC. It codes for CSAGVEGAAYGYTF.

The J gene is TRBJ1-5, the V gene TRBV6-5, with TRBD1 matching 7 bases. CDR1 is MNHEY, CDR2 SVGAGI, per germline. The CDR3 loop spans 13 amino acids. V lost 10 bases to trimming and J lost 5 bases; unmatched junction nucleotides: 8. CDR3 loop: CATSGQEDQPQHF. CDR3 nucleotides: TGTGCCACCTCCGGACAGGAGGATCAGCCCCAGCATTTT.

As for this clone: Within the sample, other DNA sequences also encode this same CDR3. This chain connects TRBV5-1 to TRBJ2-1, with 7 positions matching TRBD2. Trimming cost V 4 bases and J 4 bases; bases outside gene matches: 8. The germline CDR1 and CDR2 sequences are SGHRS and YFSETQ. The CDR3 covers 15 residues. The CDR3 DNA is TGCGCCAGCAGCCTAGCTAGCGGTACTTACAATGAGCAGTTCTTC. It is translated as CASSLASGTYNEQFF.

The CDR3 region has the DNA TGTGCCAGCAGCTTGGGACTCAGGGGGCGGTACACCGGGGAGCTGTTTTTT. This sequence encodes CASSLGLRGRYTGELFF. The chain is built from TRBV5-5 and TRBJ2-2; 8 bases are a match to TRBD1. V shed 0 bases, J shed 3 bases, and the junction held 7 bases outside the gene matches. Germline CDR1 is SGHKS and CDR2 is YYEKEE (reference sequence). There are 17 residues in the CDR3.

The gene calls are TRBV28 and TRBJ1-2; D possibly corresponds to TRBD1 (5 bases). Trimming left V 7 bases short and J 0 bases short, with 15 bases between. Per the germline V gene, CDR1 is MDHEN and CDR2 is SYDVKM. The CDR3 is made up of 15 amino acids. In DNA form, the CDR3 reads TGTGCCAGCACCCTCGGGGGTCTAGCTAACTATGGCTACACCTTC. Translation gives CASTLGGLANYGYTF.

The table lists this clone with a count of one. The chain carries TRBV29-1 and TRBJ2-2; 9 bases match TRBD2. Germline V gene lookup returns CDR1 SQVTM and CDR2 ANQGSEA. V shed 8 bases, J shed 0 bases, and the junction held 4 bases outside the gene matches. The CDR3 has 14 amino acids. For the CDR3, the DNA is TGCAGCTGGCGGGAGGGCCCGAACACCGGGGAGCTGTTTTTT. This translates into CSWREGPNTGELFF.

The genes are TRBV4-2 and TRBJ2-7, with a tentative D call TRBD2 (5 bases). The CDR3 loop spans 12 amino acids. Germline loops: CDR1 LGHNA, CDR2 YNFKEQ. The germline V and J ends were trimmed by 4 bases and 9 bases, with 13 bases remaining between them. As DNA, the CDR3 is TGTGCCAGCAGCCCCGCCACGGGGATGCAGTACTTC. The encoded protein is CASSPATGMQYF.

The rearrangement joins TRBV4-3 to TRBJ2-1, with 8 positions matching TRBD2. Germline V lookup: CDR1 LGHNA, CDR2 YSLEER. V lost 0 bases, J lost 4 bases, and 5 bases stayed unmatched. This CDR3 is 16 amino acids long. The CDR3 reads CASSQEGIAGYNEQFF. DNA of the CDR3: TGCGCCAGCAGCCAAGAAGGGATAGCGGGGTACAATGAGCAGTTCTTC.

The chain uses TRBV5-1 and TRBJ1-6; D is ambiguous. V lost 0 bases to trimming and J lost 7 bases, with 8 bases between them. This CDR3 contains 14 residues. CDR1 and CDR2 from the germline V gene are SGHRS and YFSETQ. The CDR3 spells CASSLDGTNSPLHF. As DNA, the CDR3 is TGCGCCAGCAGCTTGGATGGCACCAATTCACCCCTCCACTTT.

The V call is TRBV29-1, the J call TRBJ1-2; D remains unclear. The CDR3 has 12 residues. Germline V gene sequence: CDR1 SQVTM, CDR2 ANQGSEA. V was cut by 1 base and J by 1 base, with 4 bases left in between. The CDR3 sequence is CSVEGLNYGYTF. The CDR3 DNA sequence: TGCAGCGTTGAAGGACTTAACTATGGCTACACCTTC.

CDR3 DNA: TGTGCCAGCAGGGACTGGGGATACGAGCAGTACTTC. Protein product: CASRDWGYEQYF. The chain couples TRBV6-5 to TRBJ2-7; TRBD2 is a possible D gene (5 bases). Per the germline V gene, CDR1 is MNHEY and CDR2 is SVGAGI. The CDR3 contains 12 residues. V lost 6 bases, J lost 4 bases, and 10 bases lay in between.

V and J are TRBV9 and TRBJ2-5; 10 nucleotides agree with TRBD2. The CDR3 contains 17 residues. V dropped 0 bases and J dropped 4; count of bases not matched to a gene: 9. The V gene's germline CDR1 is SGDLS and CDR2 YYNGEE. CDR3 coding DNA: TGTGCCAGCAGCGTAGCGGATAGCGGGGGGAGGGGAGAGACCCAGTACTTC. Its translation is CASSVADSGGRGETQYF.

The rearrangement joins TRBV12-3 or TRBV12-4 to TRBJ1-2; no clear D. V was clipped by 3 bases and J by 5 bases, with 7 bases between them. This CDR3 comprises 12 residues. CDR3 nucleotide sequence: TGTGCCAGCAGTTTGGCAGGTTATGGCTACACCTTC. This gives the protein CASSLAGYGYTF.

V is TRBV19 and J is TRBJ1-5; no reliable D call. CDR3 size: 15 residues. Trimming removed 6 bases at V and 0 bases at J, with 12 bases between. The V gene's germline CDR1 is LNHDA and CDR2 SQIVND (reference sequence). This CDR3 is CASRGTDTSNQPQHF. Written as DNA, the CDR3 is TGTGCCAGTAGAGGTACAGATACTAGCAATCAGCCCCAGCATTTT. Full variable domain (outside the CDR3, taken from reference TRBV19 and TRBJ1-5): DGGITQSPKYLFRKEGQNVTLSCEQNLNHDAMYWYRQDPGQGLRLIYYSQIVNDFQKGDIAEGYSVSREKKESFPLTVTSAQKNPTAFYLCASRGTDTSNQPQHFGDGTRLSIL.

This chain links TRBV13 with TRBJ2-7, with 10 nucleotides matching TRBD1. The CDR3 covers 15 residues. Germline assignment: CDR1 PRHDT and CDR2 FYEKMQ (reference sequence). Trimming cost V 3 bases and J 3 bases; bases outside gene matches: 5. The CDR3 DNA reads as TGTGCCAGCAGCTTGACAGGGGGCACCCTCTACGAGCAGTACTTC. Protein product: CASSLTGGTLYEQYF.

This clone occurred once. The chain uses TRBV7-2 and TRBJ2-7, with TRBD2 matching over 10 bases. With V trimmed by 5 bases and J by 2 bases, 6 bases remained unmatched. This CDR3 region has 15 residues. The germline CDR1 and CDR2 sequences are SGHTA and FQGNSA. As DNA, the CDR3 is TGTGCCAGCAGCGGGAGCGGGGGGGCCACCTACGAGCAGTACTTC. Translation gives CASSGSGGATYEQYF.

The table lists this clone with a count of one. CDR3 DNA sequence: TGTGCCAGCAGCTTCTCTAGCGGACCCTACGAGCAGTACTTC. Translated: CASSFSSGPYEQYF. The rearrangement joins TRBV7-2 to TRBJ2-7, with 7 positions matching TRBD2. The CDR3 has 14 amino acids. V shed 3 bases and J 2 bases; nucleotides not matched to a gene: 4. CDR1 is SGHTA, CDR2 FQGNSA, per germline.

V gene TRBV28 combines with J gene TRBJ2-7; 7 bases fit TRBD2. The CDR3 loop spans 12 amino acids. The germline gives CDR1 MDHEN, CDR2 SYDVKM. In nucleotides, the CDR3 is TGTGCTTCCGGGACGGGCGGGGGCGAGCAGTACTTC. Translation: CASGTGGGEQYF.

CDR3 DNA: TGTGCCAGCAGTCCGGGACAGTTGGGGGCGACCCAGTACTTC. Protein sequence: CASSPGQLGATQYF. The genes are TRBV6-5 and TRBJ2-5, with 7 bases matching TRBD1. The V gene end was trimmed by 5 bases and the J gene end by 7 bases; junction bases not matched to a gene: 10. This CDR3 contains 14 residues. Germline V gene lookup returns CDR1 MNHEY and CDR2 SVGAGI.

The chain employs TRBV28 and TRBJ1-5; TRBD1 might be the D (6 bases). In germline, CDR1 is MDHEN, CDR2 SYDVKM. The V end was cut by 3 bases, the J end by 1 base, with 10 bases between. The CDR3 totals 15 residues. CDR3 residues: CASSFRGGSNQPQHF. CDR3 DNA sequence: TGTGCCAGCAGTTTCAGGGGCGGGAGCAATCAGCCCCAGCATTTT.

This rearrangement joins TRBV5-6 to TRBJ1-2; the D is unclear. Trimming took 2 bases from V and 3 from J, leaving 8 bases between them. Germline V gene lookup returns CDR1 SGHDT and CDR2 YYEEEE. The CDR3 runs to 13 residues. Here the CDR3 reads CASSFTTDYGYTF. The CDR3 nucleotides are TGTGCCAGCAGCTTTACGACTGACTATGGCTACACCTTC.

The rearrangement joins TRBV4-1 to TRBJ2-3; a possible D gene is TRBD1 (6 bases). This CDR3 comprises 14 residues. V dropped 0 bases and J dropped 7 bases, with 11 bases sitting between them. Germline CDR1 and CDR2: MGHRA and YSYEKL. The CDR3 loop is CASSQERQGYTQYF. CDR3 DNA: TGCGCCAGCAGCCAAGAGAGGCAGGGGTATACGCAGTATTTT.